This T cell receptor beta chain was captured by sequencing in a study of T cells after yellow fever vaccination. Findings and limits, study-wide: The study found a weaker secondary response that peaked faster, day 5 versus 15. Researchers cautioned that FACS-sorted repertoires could harbor abundant clonotypes contaminating from the bulk population. Shared CD4/CD8 clonotypes were a small share, likely from convergent recombination.

TCRdb redid the calling of the 5' RACE reads with MiXCR, one entry per CDR3 protein. The data show 450,000 to 650,000 distinct CDR3 sequences, about 13% seen once. The germline V and J ends were trimmed by 10 bases and 0 bases, with 13 bases remaining between them. Per the germline V gene, CDR1 is SNHLY and CDR2 is FYNNEI. The CDR3 is 14 amino acids. For this clonotype: No antigen is known for it.

The clonotype was recovered from a man aged 25-45 years who received the YFV17D yellow fever vaccine. This material consisted of PBMCs, taken on the day of the yellow fever booster vaccination. The chain combines TRBV2 with TRBJ2-1, with D possibly matching TRBD1 (5 bases). CDR3 protein: CATKSGSSYNEQFF. The CDR3 DNA reads as TGTGCCACCAAATCAGGGTCCTCCTACAATGAGCAGTTCTTC.